These T cell receptor beta chains were read from a single sample in a study of siplizumab effects on memory and regulatory T cells. Method: immunoSEQ multiplex PCR; TCRdb's copy keeps in-frame clones and lacks some. The sample includes fewer than 120,000 clones, about nine tenths of them seen just once. Sequenced: CD4+ T cells sorted from blood. These receptors originate from a human donor in good health. CDR3s include the opening cysteine and the closing phenylalanine or tryptophan. D genes are given only for firm matches. A row's size may be missing; if present it is once, few, many or a size class.

>-|-|TRBV7-3|TRBJ2-7
CASSLPGGEQYF
TGTGCCAGCAGCTTACCCGGGGGCGAGCAGTACTTC
>-|-|TRBV28|TRBJ1-3
CASRSPGNTIYF
TGTGCCAGCAGATCGCCTGGAAACACCATATATTTT
>-|once|TRBV5-4|TRBJ2-7
CASSRGGQTSYEQYF
TGTGCCAGCAGCCGAGGGGGGCAGACCTCCTACGAGCAGTACTTC
>-|-|TRBV20-1|TRBJ2-7
CSAPYSYEQYF
TGCAGTGCTCCTTACTCCTACGAGCAGTACTTC
>TRBD1|-|TRBV7-9|TRBJ2-7
CASSDMDRGYEQYF
TGTGCCAGCAGCGATATGGACAGGGGTTACGAGCAGTACTTC
>-|-|TRBV11-2|TRBJ1-4
CASSLGAGGTNEKLFF
TGTGCCAGCAGCTTAGGGGCTGGGGGGACTAATGAAAAACTGTTTTTT
>TRBD2|-|TRBV6-6|TRBJ2-3
CASTLAGVIDTQYF
TGTGCCAGCACCTTAGCGGGAGTGATAGATACGCAGTATTTT
>TRBD1|-|TRBV2|TRBJ1-2
CASSEVGGGTGENGYTF
TGTGCCAGCAGTGAAGTGGGGGGTGGGACAGGGGAAAATGGCTACACCTTC
>-|-|TRBV5-4|TRBJ2-5
CASSSRPTSGTAQYF
TGTGCCAGCAGCTCCCGACCCACCTCGGGTACGGCCCAGTACTTC
>-|-|TRBV5-1|TRBJ2-2
CASRLTLPNTGELFF
TGCGCCAGCAGACTGACTCTGCCGAACACCGGGGAGCTGTTTTTT
>-|-|TRBV5-1|TRBJ1-1
CASSLTGSLNTEAFF
TGCGCCAGCAGCTTGACAGGGTCCTTGAACACTGAAGCTTTCTTT
>-|-|TRBV27|TRBJ2-2
CASSLWSGGANTGELFF
TGTGCCAGCAGTTTATGGTCCGGCGGAGCGAACACCGGGGAGCTGTTTTTT
>-|-|TRBV14|TRBJ1-2
CASSQDLESGYTF
TGTGCCAGCAGCCAAGATCTGGAGTCTGGCTACACCTTC
>-|-|TRBV15|TRBJ2-1
CATSYGGGRNNEQFF
TGTGCCACCAGCTACGGTGGGGGACGGAACAATGAGCAGTTCTTC
>-|-|TRBV6-6|TRBJ1-1
CASSGPNTEAFF
TGTGCCAGCAGTGGGCCCAACACTGAAGCTTTCTTT
>-|-|TRBV19|TRBJ2-5
CASSQGGVSARETQYF
TGTGCCAGTAGTCAAGGTGGGGTTTCAGCCCGAGAGACCCAGTACTTC
>-|-|TRBV29-1|TRBJ1-1
CSVVNRADTEAFF
TGCAGCGTTGTAAACAGGGCCGACACTGAAGCTTTCTTT
>TRBD2|-|TRBV5-4|TRBJ2-7
CASSHSVSAGGSSYEQYF
TGTGCCAGCAGCCATAGCGTTTCAGCGGGAGGCAGCTCCTACGAGCAGTACTTC
>-|few|TRBV5-1|TRBJ1-6
CASRIDLYNSPLHF
TGCGCCAGCAGGATCGACTTGTATAATTCACCCCTCCACTTT
>TRBD1|-|TRBV5-1|TRBJ2-5
CASSWGTADRYQETQYF
TGCGCCAGCAGCTGGGGGACAGCGGACCGGTACCAAGAGACCCAGTACTTC
>TRBD1|-|TRBV2|TRBJ1-1
CASSLQGSTEAFF
TGTGCCAGCAGCTTACAGGGGTCGACTGAAGCTTTCTTT
>-|once|TRBV2|TRBJ1-3
CASREQGNTIYF
TGTGCCAGCAGAGAACAAGGAAACACCATATATTTT
>-|-|TRBV29-1|TRBJ1-2
CSVDSHAGTF
TGCAGCGTTGATTCACACGCCGGAACCTTC
>-|-|TRBV6-1|TRBJ1-6
CASTDLGSPLHF
TGTGCCAGCACTGATCTAGGGTCACCCCTCCACTTT
>-|-|TRBV5-1|TRBJ2-6
CASSWDLGSGANVLTF
TGCGCCAGCAGCTGGGACCTAGGGAGTGGGGCCAACGTCCTGACTTTC
>TRBD1|-|TRBV5-4|TRBJ2-3
CASSRNTGVSDTQYF
TGTGCCAGCAGCCGAAATACAGGGGTATCAGATACGCAGTATTTT
>-|once|TRBV7-9|TRBJ2-7
CASSSALEQYF
TGTGCCAGCAGCTCAGCCCTGGAGCAGTACTTC
>-|-|TRBV7-6|TRBJ1-2
CASSLSGEGYTF
TGTGCCAGCAGCTTATCCGGGGAGGGCTACACCTTC
>-|-|TRBV5-8|TRBJ2-5
CASSLGGTQYF
TGTGCCAGCAGCTTGGGGGGGACCCAGTACTTC
>-|-|TRBV10-3|TRBJ2-7
CAIRTTATYEQYF
TGTGCCATCAGGACGACAGCGACCTACGAGCAGTACTTC
>-|-|TRBV7-9|TRBJ1-3
CASSLEAVSGNTIYF
TGTGCCAGCAGCTTAGAGGCAGTCTCTGGAAACACCATATATTTT
>TRBD1|-|TRBV5-6|TRBJ2-2
CASSTYSTGFTGELFF
TGTGCCAGCAGCACATATTCGACAGGGTTCACCGGGGAGCTGTTTTTT
>-|-|TRBV2|TRBJ1-2
CASSGTGNYGYTF
TGTGCCAGCAGTGGAACGGGGAACTATGGCTACACCTTC
>-|-|TRBV5-5|TRBJ1-2
CASSPSPEGYGYTF
TGTGCCAGCAGCCCCTCACCCGAAGGGTATGGCTACACCTTC
>TRBD1|-|TRBV19|TRBJ2-7
CASSDRGGEQYF
TGTGCCAGTTCAGACAGGGGGGGCGAGCAGTACTTC
>TRBD2|-|TRBV27|TRBJ2-5
CASSLSVLAGGPVETQYF
TGTGCCAGCAGTTTATCGGTTTTAGCGGGGGGGCCGGTCGAGACCCAGTACTTC
>TRBD1|-|TRBV6-5|TRBJ2-7
CASSYSRTGISYEQYF
TGTGCCAGCAGTTACTCGAGGACAGGGATATCCTACGAGCAGTACTTC
>-|-|TRBV30|TRBJ2-7
CAWKIGWPNEQYF
TGTGCCTGGAAAATCGGATGGCCTAACGAGCAGTACTTC
>-|few|TRBV20-1|TRBJ1-2
CSARAGAGYTF
TGCAGTGCTAGAGCCGGGGCCGGCTACACCTTC
>-|-|TRBV7-9|TRBJ1-1
CASSLGNMNMNTEAFF
TGTGCCAGCAGCTTAGGCAACATGAACATGAACACTGAAGCTTTCTTT
>TRBD1|-|TRBV6-1|TRBJ1-1
CASDRGWTEAFF
TGTGCCAGCGACAGGGGATGGACTGAAGCTTTCTTT
>TRBD1|-|TRBV4-2|TRBJ2-5
CASSQDFSGGKKTQYF
TGTGCCAGCAGCCAAGACTTTTCAGGGGGCAAAAAGACCCAGTACTTC
>-|-|TRBV18|TRBJ2-1
CASSPPGSSAPYNEQFF
TGTGCCAGCTCACCACCCGGTTCATCTGCCCCCTACAATGAGCAGTTCTTC
>-|-|TRBV5-4|TRBJ2-3
CASSLASTDTQYF
TGTGCCAGCAGCTTGGCCTCCACAGATACGCAGTATTTT